These T cell receptor beta chains were read from a single sample in a study of T-cell reconstitution after alpha-beta-depleted transplantation in children. MiXCR, run by TCRdb on the PCR reads, gives a single entry per CDR3 protein. The sample includes approximately 27,000 distinct CDR3 sequences, 15% to 20% of them seen just once. The source was PBMCs, mostly from graft donor cells, collected 60 days after TCRalphabeta/CD19-depleted stem cell transplant. The receptors were sampled from a male patient aged 2 to 10 who had a stem cell transplant for acute lymphoblastic leukemia, so the T cells may come from the graft donor. CDR3s include the opening cysteine and the closing phenylalanine or tryptophan. Each record gives: clone size, V gene, J gene, D gene, CDR3 protein, CDR3 DNA. A D gene is named only where the DNA matches it firmly. Size tells how often a clone was seen (once, few, many) or the class of an expanded clone, and some rows leave it out.

>few|TRBV11-1|TRBJ1-1|NA
CASSSGQWNTEAFF
TGTGCCAGCAGCTCAGGACAGTGGAATACTGAAGCTTTCTTT
>many|TRBV6-6|TRBJ2-7|NA
CASLWGATYEQYF
TGTGCCAGCCTTTGGGGGGCCACCTACGAGCAGTACTTC
>NA|TRBV7-2|TRBJ1-4|TRBD1
CASSRDRGNEKLFF
TGTGCCAGCAGCCGTGACAGGGGGAATGAAAAACTGTTTTTT
>NA|TRBV30|TRBJ1-5|NA
CAWRAASNQPQHF
TGTGCCTGGAGGGCAGCTAGCAATCAGCCCCAGCATTTT
>NA|TRBV6-1|TRBJ2-5|NA
CASSERPFQETQYF
TGTGCCAGCAGTGAAAGGCCTTTCCAAGAGACCCAGTACTTC
>many|TRBV20-1|TRBJ2-5|TRBD1
CSASQRDRGQETQYF
TGCAGTGCGAGCCAAAGGGACAGGGGGCAAGAGACCCAGTACTTC
>many|TRBV6-6|TRBJ1-4|TRBD1
CASRQGNEKLFF
TGTGCCAGCAGACAGGGGAACGAAAAACTGTTTTTT
>NA|TRBV9|TRBJ2-1|NA
CASSVDGSPYNEQFF
TGTGCCAGCAGCGTAGACGGGAGTCCCTACAATGAGCAGTTCTTC
>NA|TRBV6-5|TRBJ1-2|NA
CASSPSGALDGYTF
TGTGCCAGCAGTCCGTCCGGGGCGTTGGATGGCTACACCTTC
>NA|TRBV6-1|TRBJ2-1|TRBD2
CASGNGLAGAAEQFF
TGTGCCAGCGGAAACGGACTAGCGGGAGCGGCTGAGCAGTTCTTC
>NA|TRBV20-1|TRBJ1-5|NA
CSAYGRASDQPQHF
TGCAGTGCTTACGGGCGGGCCTCGGATCAGCCCCAGCATTTT
>many|TRBV5-1|TRBJ2-5|TRBD1
CASSLLRTGFQETQYF
TGCGCCAGCAGCTTGTTACGGACAGGGTTTCAAGAGACCCAGTACTTC
>NA|TRBV12-3/TRBV12-4|TRBJ1-2|NA
CASSVDRINGYTF
TGTGCCAGCAGTGTCGACAGAATTAATGGCTACACCTTC
>NA|TRBV5-6|TRBJ2-7|TRBD1
CASSFWAGGDEQYF
TGTGCCAGCAGCTTTTGGGCAGGGGGCGACGAGCAGTACTTC
>few|TRBV13|TRBJ1-5|TRBD1
CASSHRGQGSNQPQHF
TGTGCCAGCAGCCACAGGGGGCAGGGAAGCAATCAGCCCCAGCATTTT
>NA|TRBV20-1|TRBJ2-7|TRBD2
CSARDLPGERGGREQYF
TGCAGTGCTAGAGATTTACCGGGGGAGCGGGGGGGCCGCGAGCAGTACTTC
>NA|TRBV20-1|TRBJ2-5|TRBD2
CSARTSRGETQYF
TGCAGTGCCAGGACTAGCCGAGGGGAGACCCAGTACTTC
>NA|TRBV6-5|TRBJ2-5|TRBD2
CASSRDRGGETQYF
TGTGCCAGCAGTAGGGACCGGGGGGGAGAGACCCAGTACTTC
>few|TRBV15|TRBJ1-4|TRBD1
CATSRDRAAANEKLFF
TGTGCCACCAGCAGGGACAGGGCCGCGGCTAATGAAAAACTGTTTTTT
>few|TRBV4-1|TRBJ2-3|NA
CASSQGPGVDTQYF
TGCGCCAGCAGCCAAGGTCCAGGGGTAGATACGCAGTATTTT
>few|TRBV3-1|TRBJ2-5|NA
CASSQGRSKQATQYF
TGTGCCAGCAGCCAAGGTCGTAGTAAACAAGCGACCCAGTACTTC
>many|TRBV29-1|TRBJ2-7|NA
CSVEGRFSYEQYF
TGCAGCGTTGAGGGCCGCTTCTCCTACGAGCAGTACTTC
>NA|TRBV4-2|TRBJ1-5|TRBD1
CASSRNDRENQPQHF
TGTGCCAGCAGCCGAAACGACAGGGAAAATCAGCCCCAGCATTTT
>few|TRBV7-9|TRBJ1-2|NA
CASSFSGVGYGYTF
TGTGCCAGCAGCTTTAGCGGGGTGGGCTATGGCTACACCTTC
>NA|TRBV20-1|TRBJ2-5|NA
CSAHDGHRDLETQYF
TGCAGTGCCCACGATGGTCACCGGGATTTAGAGACCCAGTACTTC
>many|TRBV5-1|TRBJ2-7|TRBD1
CASSDRGTGGEQYF
TGCGCCAGCAGCGACCGGGGGACAGGGGGCGAGCAGTACTTC
>few|TRBV12-3/TRBV12-4|TRBJ2-2|NA
CASRRGGSGELFF
TGTGCCAGCAGGAGGGGGGGGTCCGGGGAGCTGTTTTTT
>many|TRBV28|TRBJ1-5|NA
CASSLPLTYQPQHF
TGTGCCAGCAGTTTACCTCTTACATATCAGCCCCAGCATTTT
>NA|TRBV20-1|TRBJ1-1|NA
CSVRGQAPNTEAFF
TGCAGTGTTAGGGGCCAGGCCCCGAACACTGAAGCTTTCTTT
>NA|TRBV11-3|TRBJ2-2|TRBD1
CASSPGQGNTGELFF
TGTGCCAGCAGCCCGGGACAGGGGAACACCGGGGAGCTGTTTTTT
>few|TRBV20-1|TRBJ1-5|NA
CSASWSNQPQHF
TGCAGTGCTAGCTGGAGCAATCAGCCCCAGCATTTT